This T cell receptor (beta chain) was sequenced in a study of T-cell reconstitution after alpha-beta-depleted transplantation in children (dated by TCRdb to about 2016). Background on the whole study: T-cell immune reconstitution after TCRalphabeta/CD19-depleted allogeneic hematopoietic cell transplantation in children was quantitatively tracked in the study by means of TCR repertoire profiling.

There are many counts of this clonotype. No cognate antigen has been identified for it. Per-nucleotide qualities are absent, and no much larger clonotype sits a single base away. V is pared back by 0 bases and J by 6 bases, with 11 bases lying between the germline termini. The germline V gene encodes CDR1 KGHSH and CDR2 LQKENI. The CDR3 measures 14 amino acids from cysteine to phenylalanine. The read is trimmed to its CDR3 DNA, 42 bases read in frame from base 1. To prepare the library, PCR was applied. This sample was sequenced with an Illumina HiSeq 2500. TCR libraries were prepared with molecular barcoding, using unique molecular identifiers to normalize TCRbeta repertoire quantification. TCRdb passed the public sequencing reads through fastp at Q25 and MiXCR, retaining productive beta sequences. Merged by CDR3 protein, the rows form single entries marked with the most common genes and DNA. The sample table lists some 250,000 distinct CDR3 sequences, approximately 12% of them with a count of one. Roughly 2.6% of the sample goes to the ten largest clones.

The receptor comes from a human donor who donated a stem cell graft to a child with acute lymphoblastic leukemia. This chain joins TRBV18 to TRBJ1-2, with TRBD1 tentatively as D gene (6 bases match). The sequencing here drew on PBMCs from the stem cell graft donor, taken from the stem cell graft. The CDR3 reads CASSPPGQRHGYTF. The sequenced DNA is TGTGCCAGCTCACCACCAGGACAGAGACATGGCTACACCTTC.